This TCR beta chain was found in a study of tumor-infiltrating lymphocytes in oesophageal squamous cell carcinoma. This CDR3 is 13 amino acids long. V dropped 1 base and J dropped 4 bases, with 5 bases sitting between them. Germline CDR1 and CDR2: WSHSY and SAAADI. TCRdb itself ran the PCR reads through MiXCR, one entry per CDR3 protein. Here the sample spans about 18,000 distinct CDR3 sequences, around 43% being singletons. This clonotype was counted at least ten times. The TCR originated in a female donor with esophageal squamous cell carcinoma. The chain has TRBV10-2 and TRBJ1-5; D gene ambiguous. Specimen: normal esophageal tissue next to the tumor. CDR3 nucleotides: TGCGCCAGCAGTGAGTTAGGGAATCAGCCCCAGCATTTT. This codes for CASSELGNQPQHF.